This record covers a single T cell receptor beta chain. The record originates from a study of blood T cell repertoires in COVID-19. Across the study: Acute-phase and convalescent COVID-19 samples originated in the United States, Italy and Spain. Sources were T cells, B-cell-depleted T cells, or PBMCs; the material itself was cDNA or gDNA.

Germline CDR1 LNHDA, CDR2 SQIVND (reference sequence). This CDR3 has 11 residues. The V gene lost 5 bases and the J gene lost 8 bases, with 7 bases spanning the gap. Source study methods: Amplifying reference gene primers gave estimates of nucleated cell counts. Measured with immunoSEQ multiplex PCR; TCRdb has only the in-frame clones, and not every one. The DNA was the basis for D and trimming; V, J and clone size are from that table. The data contain about 110,000 clones, roughly nine tenths of them seen just once; the ten biggest clones take up about 30%. This chain connects TRBV19 to TRBJ2-1; D call uncertain. Sequencing was done on a sample of peripheral blood. This receptor was obtained from a woman of 80 years or more with acute or convalescent COVID-19. This CDR3 is CASSQPDEQFF. The DNA of the CDR3 is TGTGCCAGTAGTCAACCGGATGAGCAGTTCTTC.